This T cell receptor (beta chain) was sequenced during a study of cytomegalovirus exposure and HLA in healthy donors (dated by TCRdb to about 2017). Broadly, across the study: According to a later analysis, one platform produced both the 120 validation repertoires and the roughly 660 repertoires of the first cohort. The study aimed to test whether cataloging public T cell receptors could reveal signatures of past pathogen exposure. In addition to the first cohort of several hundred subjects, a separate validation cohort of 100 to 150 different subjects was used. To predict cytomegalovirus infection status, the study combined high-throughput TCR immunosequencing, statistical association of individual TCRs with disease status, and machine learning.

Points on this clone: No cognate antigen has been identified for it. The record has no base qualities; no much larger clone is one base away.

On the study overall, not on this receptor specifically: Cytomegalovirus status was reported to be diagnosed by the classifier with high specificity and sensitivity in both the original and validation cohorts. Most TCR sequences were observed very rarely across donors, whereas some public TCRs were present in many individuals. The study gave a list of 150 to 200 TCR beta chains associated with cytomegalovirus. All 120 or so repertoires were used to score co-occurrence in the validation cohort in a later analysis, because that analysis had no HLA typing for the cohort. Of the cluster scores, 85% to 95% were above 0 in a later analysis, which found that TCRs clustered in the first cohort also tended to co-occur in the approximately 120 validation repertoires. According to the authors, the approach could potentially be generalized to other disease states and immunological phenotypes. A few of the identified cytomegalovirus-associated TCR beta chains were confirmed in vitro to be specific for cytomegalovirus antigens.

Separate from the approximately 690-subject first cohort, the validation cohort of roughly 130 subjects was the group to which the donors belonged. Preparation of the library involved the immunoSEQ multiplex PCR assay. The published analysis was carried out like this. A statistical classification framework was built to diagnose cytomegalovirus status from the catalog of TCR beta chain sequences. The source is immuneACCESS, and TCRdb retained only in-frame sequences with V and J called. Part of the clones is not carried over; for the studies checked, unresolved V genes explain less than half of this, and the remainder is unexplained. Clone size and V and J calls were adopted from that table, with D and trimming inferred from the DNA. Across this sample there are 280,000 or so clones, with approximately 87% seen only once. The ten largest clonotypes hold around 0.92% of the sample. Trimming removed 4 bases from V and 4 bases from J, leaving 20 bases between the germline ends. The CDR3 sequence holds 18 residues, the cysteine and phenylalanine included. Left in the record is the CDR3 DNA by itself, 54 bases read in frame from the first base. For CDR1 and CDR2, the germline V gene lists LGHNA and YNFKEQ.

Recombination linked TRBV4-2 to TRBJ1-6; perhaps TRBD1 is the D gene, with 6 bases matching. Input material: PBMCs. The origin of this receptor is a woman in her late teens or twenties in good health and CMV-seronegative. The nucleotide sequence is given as TGTGCCAGCAGCCCATTGGGGGGGCTCGGGGTTTATAATTCACCCCTCCACTTT. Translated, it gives CASSPLGGLGVYNSPLHF.